Presented here are 24 T cell receptor beta chains from one specimen sequenced in a study of blood T cell repertoires in COVID-19. Assay: immunoSEQ multiplex PCR; the TCRdb copy retains only in-frame clones and omits some. The sample yields 250,000 to 300,000 clones, approximately 80% seen once. The sample taken for sequencing was peripheral blood. The source of these receptors is a man in his fifties or sixties with acute or convalescent COVID-19.

The V gene is TRBV7-9, the J gene TRBJ2-7, with D uncertain. Trimming removed 5 bases from V and 2 bases from J, with 10 bases in between. There are 13 residues in the CDR3. In germline, CDR1 is SEHNR, CDR2 FQNEAQ (reference sequence). The CDR3 DNA sequence: TGTGCCAGCAGCCGAGAGAGGCCCTACGAGCAGTACTTC. The encoded protein is CASSRERPYEQYF.

This sequence joins TRBV7-9 and TRBJ2-7, with 7 nucleotides matching TRBD1. This CDR3 region has 13 residues. V shed 3 bases and J 7 bases; nucleotides not matched to a gene: 6. The V gene's germline CDR1 is SEHNR and CDR2 FQNEAQ (reference sequence). The CDR3 protein is CASSFTGAGEQYF. In DNA, the CDR3 is TGTGCCAGCAGCTTTACAGGGGCTGGAGAGCAGTACTTC.

The chain joins TRBV15 to TRBJ1-5; no clear D. V lost 0 bases and J 6 bases, leaving 9 bases between the germline ends. CDR1 and CDR2 from the germline V gene are LNHNV and YYDKDF (reference sequence). CDR3 length equals 14 residues. The DNA for the CDR3 is TGTGCCACCAGCAGAGATCTAGGTTCTCAGCCCCAGCATTTT. Its protein product is CATSRDLGSQPQHF.

The gene calls are TRBV10-2 and TRBJ2-7, with 8 bases that match TRBD1. This CDR3 has 14 amino acids. Germline CDR1 WSHSY, CDR2 SAAADI. V was pared by 7 bases and J by 3 bases, with 8 bases of the junction left unmatched. CDR3 in amino acids: CASKEGTGYYEQYF. CDR3 nucleotide sequence: TGCGCCAGCAAGGAAGGGACAGGCTACTACGAGCAGTACTTC.

V and J are TRBV10-1 and TRBJ1-5, with 10 bases that match TRBD1. The ends lost 4 bases at V and 0 bases at J; junction bases unmatched: 6. The CDR3 is made up of 17 amino acids. Germline CDR1 and CDR2: WNHNN and SYGVQD (reference sequence). Here the CDR3 reads CASSGTGGMNSNQPQHF. The CDR3 region has the DNA TGCGCCAGCAGTGGGACAGGGGGGATGAATAGCAATCAGCCCCAGCATTTT.

J is TRBJ1-2 and V is TRBV9; a weak D match, TRBD1 (6 bases). V lost 0 bases and J 9 bases, leaving 12 bases between the germline ends. Germline CDR1 SGDLS, CDR2 YYNGEE. The CDR3 has 13 residues. This CDR3 is CASSVGGPGSYTF. CDR3 in DNA: TGTGCCAGCAGCGTAGGGGGGCCAGGGAGCTACACCTTC.

This chain connects TRBV13 to TRBJ2-3; perhaps TRBD2 as D (5 bases). The germline CDR1 and CDR2 sequences are PRHDT and FYEKMQ (reference sequence). Trimming left V 5 bases short and J 2 bases short, with 14 bases between. This CDR3 region has 15 residues. Written as DNA, the CDR3 is TGTGCCAGCAGCCTTGGACGGGGTTTCACAGATACGCAGTATTTT. Translation gives CASSLGRGFTDTQYF. The full variable domain, with the rest looked up from reference TRBV13 and TRBJ2-3, is AAGVIQSPRHLIKEKRETATLKCYPIPRHDTVYWYQQGPGQDPQFLISFYEKMQSDKGSIPDRFSAQQFSDYHSELNMSSLELGDSALYFCASSLGRGFTDTQYFGPGTRLTVL.

The chain couples TRBV5-1 to TRBJ2-1; 7 nucleotides agree with TRBD1. CDR3 size: 15 residues. CDR1 SGHRS and CDR2 YFSETQ come from the germline V gene. The trim removed 4 bases at V and 6 bases at J, leaving 10 bases unmatched. The CDR3 loop reads CASSHTGDRVNEQFF. The CDR3 region has the DNA TGCGCCAGCAGCCATACAGGCGACAGGGTCAATGAGCAGTTCTTC.

This clone was picked up one time. The CDR3: CASSQDPPSGSSYNEQFF. For the CDR3, the DNA is TGTGCCAGCAGCCAAGATCCGCCTAGCGGTAGCTCCTACAATGAGCAGTTCTTC. J is TRBJ2-1 and V is TRBV3-1 (or the pseudogene TRBV3-2), with 7 nucleotides matching TRBD2. The CDR3 length is 18 residues. The germline V gene has CDR1 LGHDT and CDR2 YNNKEL (reference sequence). V lost 0 bases, J lost 0 bases, and 8 bases stayed unmatched.

This rearrangement joins TRBV18 to TRBJ1-2; 8 nucleotides match TRBD1. The germline CDR1 and CDR2 sequences are KGHSH and LQKENI. The CDR3 spans 13 residues. Trimming at V came to 5 bases and at J to 5 bases, leaving 4 bases not matched to a gene. In DNA form, the CDR3 reads TGTGCCAGCTCATTCGGACAGGGATATGGCTACACCTTC. Translating it yields CASSFGQGYGYTF.

The CDR3 is CASSFGQPSDTQYF. Here the CDR3 DNA reads TGTGCCAGCAGCTTTGGACAGCCCTCGGATACGCAGTATTTT. The rearrangement uses TRBV5-4 and TRBJ2-3; maybe TRBD1 (6 bases). CDR1 and CDR2 (germline): SGHNT, YYREEE (reference sequence). This CDR3 is built from 14 residues. V was cut by 2 bases and J by 6 bases, with 13 bases left in between. The complete variable domain, with remaining parts taken from reference TRBV5-4 and TRBJ2-3, reads ETGVTQSPTHLIKTRGQQVTLRCSSQSGHNTVSWYQQALGQGPQFIFQYYREEENGRGNFPPRFSGLQFPNYSSELNVNALELDDSALYLCASSFGQPSDTQYFGPGTRLTVL.

The DNA of the CDR3 is TGTGCCAGTAGCCTCCTTCTAGGGGCAACTAATGAAAAACTGTTTTTT. Protein sequence: CASSLLLGATNEKLFF. This chain links TRBV19 with TRBJ1-4; perhaps TRBD1 as D (5 bases). The CDR3 has 16 amino acids. The ends were cut back, 6 bases at V and 0 bases at J, with 14 bases in the middle. Germline CDR1 and CDR2: LNHDA and SQIVND (reference sequence).

This chain joins TRBV18 and TRBJ1-5; D is unclear. Germline CDR1 reads KGHSH; CDR2 reads LQKENI. Trimming took off 2 bases at V and 14 bases at J, with 13 bases between the two ends. The CDR3 is made up of 12 amino acids. The CDR3 spells CASSPGGKDEHF. The CDR3 DNA reads as TGTGCCAGCTCACCAGGAGGCAAGGACGAGCATTTT.

The J gene is TRBJ1-2, the V gene TRBV30; D not certain. V was trimmed by 0 bases and J by 7 bases, leaving 6 bases between them. The CDR3 totals 11 residues. Per the germline V gene, CDR1 is GTSNPN and CDR2 is SVGIG (reference sequence). In nucleotides, the CDR3 is TGTGCCTGGAGTGTGGGCGCTGGCTACACCTTC. Translation: CAWSVGAGYTF.

The rearrangement links TRBV2 to TRBJ1-2; D perhaps matches TRBD1 (5 bases). This CDR3 has 12 residues. CDR1 is SNHLY, CDR2 FYNNEI, per germline. V was trimmed by 8 bases and J by 1 base, leaving 8 bases between them. For the CDR3, the DNA is TGTGCCAGCGGGGGGGTTAACTATGGCTACACCTTC. Translated: CASGGVNYGYTF. The complete variable domain, with remaining parts taken from reference TRBV2 and TRBJ1-2, reads EPEVTQTPSHQVTQMGQEVILRCVPISNHLYFYWYRQILGQKVEFLVSFYNNEISEKSEIFDDQFSVERPDGSNFTLKIRSTKLEDSAMYFCASGGVNYGYTFGSGTRLTVV.

The rearrangement links TRBV9 to TRBJ1-1, with unresolved D. Trimming removed 3 bases from V and 4 bases from J, with 16 bases in between. CDR1 SGDLS and CDR2 YYNGEE come from the germline V gene. The CDR3 extends over 15 amino acids. The CDR3 region is CASSESPGSGTEAFF. The CDR3 region has the DNA TGTGCCAGCAGCGAGTCTCCGGGTAGCGGCACTGAAGCTTTCTTT. Full variable domain (remainder filled in from reference TRBV9 and TRBJ1-1): DSGVTQTPKHLITATGQRVTLRCSPRSGDLSVYWYQQSLDQGLQFLIQYYNGEERAKGNILERFSAQQFPDLHSELNLSSLELGDSALYFCASSESPGSGTEAFFGQGTRLTVV.

This clone was counted only a few times. The chain joins TRBV27 to TRBJ1-6; 8 bases are a match to TRBD1. The ends lost 5 bases at V and 6 bases at J; junction bases unmatched: 15. This CDR3 spans 18 amino acids. CDR1 and CDR2 from the germline V gene are MNHEY and SMNVEV (reference sequence). CDR3 sequence: CASSPTGQGPLVNSPLHF. The CDR3 bases are TGTGCCAGCAGTCCAACCGGACAGGGACCCCTCGTTAATTCACCCCTCCACTTT.

CDR3: CASSWGLTSRADTQYF. The CDR3 DNA sequence: TGTGCCAGCAGTTGGGGGTTAACTAGCCGAGCGGATACGCAGTATTTT. The chain links TRBV6-5 to TRBJ2-3; TRBD2 is a possible D gene (6 bases). V shed 4 bases and J shed 6 bases, with 20 bases lying between them. The CDR3 is made up of 16 amino acids. In germline, CDR1 is MNHEY, CDR2 SVGAGI.

The rearrangement joins TRBV7-9 to TRBJ2-7; 8 nucleotides match TRBD1. The junction had 13 bases not matched to a gene; V was cut back by 3 bases and J by 3 bases. The length of the CDR3 is 17 residues. CDR1 SEHNR and CDR2 FQNEAQ come from the germline V gene (reference sequence). The CDR3 coding sequence is TGTGCCAGCAGCTTTTATCCCTCGAGACAGGGGTTCTACGAGCAGTACTTC. As protein: CASSFYPSRQGFYEQYF.

With regard to this clone: At the DNA level, this CDR3 is encoded by other sequences in the same sample as well. The rearrangement joins TRBV7-8 to TRBJ1-2; weak D call: TRBD1 (5 bases). The CDR3 is 14 amino acids. The V gene's germline CDR1 is SGHVS and CDR2 FQNEAQ. V was cut by 5 bases and J by 4 bases, with 14 bases left in between. The CDR3 coding sequence is TGTGCCAGCAGCCCAAGGACGGGGGGCTATGGCTACACCTTC. This encodes CASSPRTGGYGYTF.

The chain recombines TRBV28 with TRBJ1-2, with 7 positions matching TRBD1. CDR1 is MDHEN and CDR2 is SYDVKM in the germline V gene. The CDR3 has 15 residues. Trimming took 3 bases from V and 4 from J; bases not matched to a gene: 8. The DNA of the CDR3 is TGTGCCAGCAGTTTCGGAGGGGGCAACTTCTATGGCTACACCTTC. It encodes CASSFGGGNFYGYTF.

Comments on this clone: At the DNA level, this CDR3 is encoded by other sequences in the same sample as well. This chain uses TRBV7-9 with TRBJ2-5; the D is unclear. The V gene's germline CDR1 is SEHNR and CDR2 FQNEAQ (reference sequence). Trimming took off 0 bases at V and 1 base at J, with 3 bases between the two ends. The CDR3 is made up of 13 amino acids. CDR3 in amino acids: CASSLALQETQYF. The CDR3 bases are TGTGCCAGCAGCTTAGCTCTCCAAGAGACCCAGTACTTC. Combining the CDR3 with reference TRBV7-9 and TRBJ2-5 gives the whole variable domain DTGVSQNPRHKITKRGQNVTFRCDPISEHNRLYWYRQTLGQGPEFLTYFQNEAQLEKSRLLSDRFSAERPKGSFSTLEIQRTEQGDSAMYLCASSLALQETQYFGPGTRLLVL.

V gene TRBV11-3 combines with J gene TRBJ2-1, with 9 bases lining up with TRBD1. After removal of 5 bases from V and 8 bases from J, the junction contained 7 bases not matched to a gene. CDR1 is SGHNT and CDR2 is YENEEA in the germline V gene. The CDR3 spans 14 residues. CDR3 nucleotides: TGTGCCAGCAGCCCCGGACAGGGGTTCGATGAGCAGTTCTTC. Its protein product is CASSPGQGFDEQFF.

The V and J genes are TRBV28 and TRBJ1-4, with D hard to call. V shed 5 bases and J shed 0 bases, with 25 bases lying between them. CDR1 MDHEN and CDR2 SYDVKM come from the germline V gene. The CDR3 extends over 20 amino acids. The CDR3 DNA sequence: TGTGCCAGCAGTCTGGGTGGACTATTTGGCAGCCACACAACTAATGAAAAACTGTTTTTT. This encodes CASSLGGLFGSHTTNEKLFF.